This T cell receptor beta chain appears in the sequencing data of a study of blood T cell repertoires in COVID-19. The CDR3 loop spans 15 amino acids. With V trimmed by 3 bases and J by 4 bases, 7 bases remained unmatched. Assay used: immunoSEQ multiplex PCR; TCRdb lists only in-frame clones, some missing. The repertoire includes 100,000 or so clones, more than 70% of them detected once, and about 15% sits in the top ten. This clone was counted a single time. The receptor was isolated from a woman older than 75 with acute or convalescent COVID-19. V usage is TRBV23-1 and J usage is TRBJ2-7; 9 nucleotides line up with TRBD1. TRBV23-1 is assigned to the ORF class and has an uncertain function. Sequencing was carried out using peripheral blood. DNA for the CDR3: TGCGCCAGCAGTCATAATACGGGACAGGGTTACGAGCAGTACTTC. Its translation is CASSHNTGQGYEQYF.